This paragraph covers one T cell receptor (beta chain) sequence. Its target is unknown. These data originate in a study of cytomegalovirus exposure and HLA in healthy donors. The study, taken as a whole, reports: In a later analysis, across HLA loci, associated TCR counts were highest for DRB1, lowest for HLA-C.

The V end was cut by 5 bases, the J end by 5 bases, with 16 bases between. The CDR3 is 14 residues long. From germline, CDR1 is SGHAT and CDR2 FQNNGV. PCR amplification relied on 60 Vbeta primers (plus 13 Jbeta primers). Clones were read by immunoSEQ multiplex PCR, and TCRdb kept only the in-frame ones, dropping some. The sample has about 120,000 clones, 80% seen once. The sequence came from a female donor in good health and CMV-seropositive. The chain couples TRBV11-2 to TRBJ2-7, with D maybe TRBD1 (5 bases). The sequencing input was PBMCs. CDR3: CASSQEVGADEQYF. For the CDR3, the DNA is TGTGCCAGCAGCCAAGAGGTTGGGGCAGACGAGCAGTACTTC.